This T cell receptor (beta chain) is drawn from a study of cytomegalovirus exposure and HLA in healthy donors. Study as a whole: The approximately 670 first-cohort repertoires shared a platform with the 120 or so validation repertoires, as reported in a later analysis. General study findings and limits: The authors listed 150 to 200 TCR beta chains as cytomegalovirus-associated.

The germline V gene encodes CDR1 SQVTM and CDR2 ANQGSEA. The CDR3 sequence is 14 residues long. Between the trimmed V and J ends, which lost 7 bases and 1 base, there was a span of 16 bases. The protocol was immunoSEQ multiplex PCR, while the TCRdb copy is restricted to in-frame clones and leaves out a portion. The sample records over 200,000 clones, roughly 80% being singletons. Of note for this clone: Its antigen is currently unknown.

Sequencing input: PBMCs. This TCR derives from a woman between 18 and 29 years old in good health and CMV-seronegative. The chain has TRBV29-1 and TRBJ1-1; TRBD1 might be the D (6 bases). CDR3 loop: CSADVGGGNTEAFF. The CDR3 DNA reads TGCAGCGCCGACGTCGGGGGCGGGAACACTGAAGCTTTCTTT.